The clone carrying this T cell receptor beta chain was seen repeatedly, ten times or more. Its specificity is not known. The sample belongs to a study of neurological immune-mediated disorders. Points from the study as a whole: HTLV-1-associated myelopathy had the most TCR clonal expansion, whereas multiple sclerosis had the least (lower than in healthy controls).

TCRdb fed the 5' RACE reads into MiXCR, producing one record per CDR3 protein. The profile covers more than 15,000 distinct CDR3 sequences, with 12% to 15% appearing a single time and less than 9.5% taken by the ten largest. CDR1 MNHEY and CDR2 SVGEGT come from the germline V gene. The CDR3 contains 13 residues. The V segment lost 4 bases and the J segment 6 bases; nucleotides outside the gene matches: 5. The sample taken for sequencing was CD4+ T cells from blood. This chain connects TRBV6-2 or TRBV6-3 to TRBJ1-1; 7 nucleotides line up with TRBD1. This receptor was taken from a woman in her sixties or seventies with HTLV-1-associated myelopathy (HAM/TSP). The CDR3 is CASSWGTGAEAFF. In nucleotides, the CDR3 is TGTGCCAGCAGTTGGGGAACAGGGGCTGAAGCTTTCTTT.